The present TCR beta chain was sequenced within a study of blood T cell repertoires in COVID-19. Study-level information: Sample material is recorded as cDNA or gDNA derived from T cells, B-cell-depleted T cells, or PBMCs.

The V gene's germline CDR1 is SNHLY and CDR2 FYNNEI. The CDR3 consists of 11 residues. Deletions cut 7 bases from V and 7 bases from J, with 10 bases between. In the study's own analysis: Using reference gene primer amplification, nucleated cell counts were estimated. The data were produced by immunoSEQ multiplex PCR, yet TCRdb's version contains in-frame clones alone and is incomplete. V, J and clone size were drawn from that table, and D and trimming were deduced from the DNA. In the table there are roughly 300,000 clones, approximately 85% of which are singletons. The origin of this receptor is a human donor in a cohort sampled during active COVID-19. The rearrangement uses TRBV2 and TRBJ1-2, with D unclear. The specimen was peripheral blood. CDR3 DNA sequence: TGTGCCAGCACCTCCCGGGTTGGCTACACCTTC. This translates into CASTSRVGYTF.